These T cell receptor beta chains were read from a single sample in a study of T cell changes during pregnancy in multiple sclerosis. Measured with immunoSEQ multiplex PCR; TCRdb has only the in-frame clones, and not every one. The repertoire has fewer than 55,000 clones, around 90% of them found once; the top ten carry around 2%. Sequencing was performed on peripheral blood, taken in the first trimester of pregnancy. The receptors originated from a female donor with multiple sclerosis, enrolled in a pregnancy study. The CDR3 runs from the conserved cysteine through the conserved F or W. A D gene is named only where the DNA matches it firmly. Clone size appears in some rows only: once, few, many, or a class for an expanded clone.

TRBV18	15	-	TRBD1	TRBJ2-7	TGTGCCAGCTCACGAACCGGGACAGGTCAAGCCGAGCAGTACTTC	CASSRTGTGQAEQYF
TRBV5-1	15	-	TRBD1	TRBJ1-6	TGCGCCAGCAGCTTCACGGGACAGGGGAATCCACCCCTCCACTTT	CASSFTGQGNPPLHF
TRBV29-1	14	-	TRBD1	TRBJ2-7	TGCAGCGCCCAGACAGGGGCAAGCTCCTACGAGCAGTACTTC	CSAQTGASSYEQYF
TRBV7-2	11	-	-	TRBJ1-1	TGTGCCAGCAGCGTCCTCACTGAAGCTTTCTTT	CASSVLTEAFF
TRBV2	15	-	-	TRBJ1-1	TGTGCCAGCAGTGAGATGGGGCCGGTAGGGACTGAAGCTTTCTTT	CASSEMGPVGTEAFF
TRBV7-9	16	-	-	TRBJ2-2	TGTGCCAGCAGCTTAGTGAAACAGCTAAACACCGGGGAGCTGTTTTTT	CASSLVKQLNTGELFF
TRBV11-2	15	-	-	TRBJ2-3	TGTGCCAGCAGCTTAGAAGCGGAAGTACCAGATACGCAGTATTTT	CASSLEAEVPDTQYF
TRBV25-1	15	-	TRBD1	TRBJ1-4	TGTGCCAGCAGTGCGGATAACAGGGGCGTTGAAAAACTGTTTTTT	CASSADNRGVEKLFF
TRBV29-1	14	-	TRBD1	TRBJ1-1	TGCAGCGTTGGGGAGACAGGGGCTAACACTGAAGCTTTCTTT	CSVGETGANTEAFF
TRBV7-9	17	-	TRBD1	TRBJ1-1	TGTGCCAGCACCCCCCGGGACAGGGGGCGCATGAACACTGAAGCTTTCTTT	CASTPRDRGRMNTEAFF
TRBV2	13	-	-	TRBJ1-6	TGTGCCAGCAGCGGACAGATTTCTTCACCCCTCCACTTT	CASSGQISSPLHF
TRBV2	14	-	-	TRBJ1-1	TGTGCCAGCTTCCGTGAGACCGGGGGTGGTGAAGCTTTCTTT	CASFRETGGGEAFF
TRBV5-5	16	-	-	TRBJ1-4	TGTGCCAGCAGCTTGGCCCCTTCCAGGCGTGGTGAAAAACTGTTTTTT	CASSLAPSRRGEKLFF
TRBV30	14	-	-	TRBJ1-2	TGTGCCTGGAGTGTATTTCCCAGGGTCTATGGCTACACCTTC	CAWSVFPRVYGYTF
TRBV30	13	-	-	TRBJ2-5	TGTGCCTGGCAGACTCGAAGACAAGAGACCCAGTACTTC	CAWQTRRQETQYF
TRBV7-9	14	-	-	TRBJ1-2	TGTGCCAGCAGCTTCACAGGTCCATCCTATGGCTACACCTTC	CASSFTGPSYGYTF
TRBV2	15	-	-	TRBJ1-1	TGTGCCAGCACCTATAGAGGGGGAGTTGGGACTGAAGCTTTCTTT	CASTYRGGVGTEAFF
TRBV16	13	once	-	TRBJ1-2	TGTGCCAGCAGCCCAACAGTTTACTATGGCTACACCTTC	CASSPTVYYGYTF
TRBV7-3	14	few	-	TRBJ2-3	TGTGCCAGCAGCGTCGGACTACAAACAGATACGCAGTATTTT	CASSVGLQTDTQYF
TRBV30	18	-	TRBD2	TRBJ2-1	TGTGCCTGCCATAGGACTAGCGGGGGGTTGAGCTCCTACAATGAGCAGTTCTTC	CACHRTSGGLSSYNEQFF
TRBV7-9	15	-	TRBD1	TRBJ1-4	TGTGCCAGCAGCGGGACAGCCGCAACTAATGAAAAACTGTTTTTT	CASSGTAATNEKLFF
TRBV18	19	-	TRBD1	TRBJ1-5	TGTGCCAGCTCACTGGACAGGCAGAAACCCCCTTATAGCAATCAGCCCCAGCATTTT	CASSLDRQKPPYSNQPQHF
TRBV7-3	17	-	-	TRBJ2-2	TGTGCCAGCAGCTTAGTAGGTGGGGCAGGTAGCACCGGGGAGCTGTTTTTT	CASSLVGGAGSTGELFF
TRBV13	15	-	TRBD2	TRBJ2-1	TGTGCCAGCAGCTCCCCGGGGGGGCGAGCGGGTGAGCAGTTCTTC	CASSSPGGRAGEQFF
TRBV6-5	16	-	-	TRBJ2-3	TGTGCCAGCAGTTACTATAGCGATTTGCGATTGGATACGCAGTATTTT	CASSYYSDLRLDTQYF
TRBV5-1	15	-	-	TRBJ1-3	TGCGCCAGCAGCCCGCAGGGTAGGCCTACGAACACCATATATTTT	CASSPQGRPTNTIYF
TRBV9	15	-	TRBD2	TRBJ2-7	TGTGCCAGCAGCGAGGGCGGGGGGGCGCTTTACGAGCAGTACTTC	CASSEGGGALYEQYF
TRBV19	14	-	-	TRBJ2-1	TGTGCCAGTGGATCAGGGTCCTCCTACAATGAGCAGTTCTTC	CASGSGSSYNEQFF
TRBV11-3	13	-	-	TRBJ2-1	TGTGCCAGCAGCTTAGGTCTGGCTTATGAGCAGTTCTTC	CASSLGLAYEQFF
TRBV7-2	16	-	-	TRBJ2-7	TGTGCCAGCAGCTTAGTTGGAGGGGTGATGTCCTACGAGCAGTACTTC	CASSLVGGVMSYEQYF
TRBV7-6	17	-	TRBD1	TRBJ1-4	TGTGCCAGCAGCTTAGACCTACAGGGGTTCGGTAATGAAAAACTGTTTTTT	CASSLDLQGFGNEKLFF
TRBV4-3	16	-	TRBD1	TRBJ1-2	TGCGCCAGCAGCCAATCCACCGGGACAGGGGGCTATGGCTACACCTTC	CASSQSTGTGGYGYTF
TRBV5-4	14	-	-	TRBJ2-1	TGTGCCAGCACTATAAAATCAGGGTACAATGAGCAGTTCTTC	CASTIKSGYNEQFF
TRBV19	15	-	-	TRBJ1-1	TGTGCCAGTAGCCCCCTTTCGGGGGGTAGCGCTGAAGCTTTCTTT	CASSPLSGGSAEAFF
TRBV30	17	-	-	TRBJ1-6	TGTGCCTGGAGACATCAGGGCAGCAGCTCCTATAATTCACCCCTCCACTTT	CAWRHQGSSSYNSPLHF
TRBV7-7	12	few	TRBD1	TRBJ1-1	TGTGCTCTCCACAGGGACAGTGGTGAAGCTTTCTTT	CALHRDSGEAFF
TRBV15	15	-	-	TRBJ2-1	TGTGCCACCAGCCGTGGACTGGGGGCATACAATGAGCAGTTCTTC	CATSRGLGAYNEQFF
TRBV7-9	15	-	-	TRBJ1-4	TGTGCCAGCTCAACCGACCGGGGGGCAGAAGAAAAACTGTTTTTT	CASSTDRGAEEKLFF
TRBV28	14	-	-	TRBJ2-1	TGTGCCAGCAGTTTATACCTAGCTAGGGATGAGCAGTTCTTC	CASSLYLARDEQFF
TRBV29-1	15	few	TRBD1	TRBJ1-1	TGCAGCTCCACACCCAGGGGGCGAGTTAACACTGAAGCTTTCTTT	CSSTPRGRVNTEAFF
TRBV11-1	13	-	-	TRBJ2-5	TGTGCCAGCAGCCAGGCGTTCCGGGGGACCCAGTACTTC	CASSQAFRGTQYF
TRBV18	16	-	TRBD2	TRBJ2-1	TGTGCCAGCTCACAACCGAGCGGGGGCCCTTACAATGAGCAGTTCTTC	CASSQPSGGPYNEQFF
TRBV6-4	15	few	TRBD2	TRBJ2-1	TGTGCCAGCAGTGACTCAGCGGGGGGCTACAATGAGCAGTTCTTC	CASSDSAGGYNEQFF
TRBV5-1	17	-	TRBD1	TRBJ2-6	TGCGCCAGCAGACTCGGACAGGGAGACTCTGGGGCCAACGTCCTGACTTTC	CASRLGQGDSGANVLTF
TRBV10-3	13	-	-	TRBJ1-1	TGTGCCATCAGCGAACAAATGAACACTGAAGCTTTCTTT	CAISEQMNTEAFF
TRBV5-1	14	-	-	TRBJ1-6	TGCGCCAGCAGCGTCGGACTGTATAATTCACCCCTCCACTTT	CASSVGLYNSPLHF
TRBV4-3	16	-	-	TRBJ2-3	TGCGCCAGCAGCCAAGGGTTCGGGTCGCGCGCAGATACGCAGTATTTT	CASSQGFGSRADTQYF
TRBV6-6	12	-	-	TRBJ1-1	TGTGCCAGCACCTCCGGGGGTACTGAAGCTTTCTTT	CASTSGGTEAFF
TRBV5-4	12	-	-	TRBJ2-1	TGTGCCAGCAGCCCCTATAACAATGAGCAGTTCTTC	CASSPYNNEQFF
TRBV28	15	-	-	TRBJ1-1	TGTGCCAGCACCATACAGCGGTGGGGAAACACTGAAGCTTTCTTT	CASTIQRWGNTEAFF
TRBV4-1	18	-	TRBD1	TRBJ1-2	TGCGCCAGCAGCCAAGCAGACAGGGGTGCCGCGGGATCCTATGGCTACACCTTC	CASSQADRGAAGSYGYTF
TRBV11-3	15	-	TRBD1	TRBJ1-1	TGTGCCAGCAGCTTAGGACAGGGGACGAACACTGAAGCTTTCTTT	CASSLGQGTNTEAFF
TRBV5-1	14	-	-	TRBJ1-2	TGCGCCAGCAGCTCGGGCCCTACTGAGGGAGGCTACACCTTC	CASSSGPTEGGYTF